This is a list of T cell receptor beta chains from one sample in a study of cytomegalovirus exposure and HLA in healthy donors. Generated by immunoSEQ multiplex PCR, the TCRdb table keeps only in-frame clones and is missing some. The table lists 65,000 to 75,000 clones, roughly two thirds of them singletons. The sequencing input was PBMCs. All receptors come from a woman aged 25 to 39 in good health and CMV-seronegative. Both conserved end residues are part of each CDR3. A D gene is named only where the DNA matches it firmly. The size of a clone is reported for some rows only, either as once, few or many, or as a class for expanded clones.

v_gene	j_gene	abundance	d_gene	CDR3aa	CDR3nt
TRBV6-5	TRBJ2-2	once	TRBD1	CASSGQGMSGELFF	TGTGCCAGCAGTGGACAGGGTATGAGCGGGGAGCTGTTTTTT
TRBV7-2	TRBJ1-1	many	.	CASSLEYGEAFF	TGTGCCAGCAGCTTAGAGTACGGTGAAGCTTTCTTT
TRBV7-3	TRBJ2-5	few	TRBD2	CASSSDSGNWGTQYF	TGTGCCAGCAGCAGTGATAGCGGGAACTGGGGGACCCAGTACTTC
TRBV7-2	TRBJ2-3	few	.	CASSPGLRSGTQYF	TGTGCCAGCAGCCCGGGACTGCGGAGTGGTACGCAGTATTTT
TRBV7-9	TRBJ2-1	.	.	CASSATHSYNEQFF	TGTGCCAGCAGCGCTACTCATTCCTACAATGAGCAGTTCTTC
TRBV11-3	TRBJ2-5	.	TRBD2	CASSPPLAGQETQYF	TGTGCCAGCAGCCCCCCACTAGCGGGGCAAGAGACCCAGTACTTC
TRBV7-9	TRBJ1-2	.	TRBD1	CASSRDRWTGGGYTF	TGTGCCAGCAGCCGCGACCGCTGGACAGGTGGCGGCTACACCTTC
TRBV6-1	TRBJ2-3	.	TRBD2	CASSPTSGGLDTQYF	TGTGCCAGCAGCCCCACTAGCGGGGGGCTGGATACGCAGTATTTT
TRBV5-1	TRBJ2-2	.	.	CASRAALNTGELFF	TGCGCCAGCAGAGCGGCCTTGAACACCGGGGAGCTGTTTTTT
TRBV6-1	TRBJ1-5	.	.	CASSEAVGGVSNQPQHF	TGTGCCAGCAGTGAAGCGGTAGGAGGGGTTAGCAATCAGCCCCAGCATTTT
TRBV5-5	TRBJ1-6	few	.	CASSLAADQEDHF	TGTGCCAGCAGCTTGGCCGCTGACCAGGAGGACCACTTT
TRBV15	TRBJ2-2	.	.	CATSRDRDGELFF	TGTGCCACCAGCAGAGACCGGGACGGGGAGCTGTTTTTT
TRBV5-4	TRBJ1-1	.	TRBD1	CASSFTGGVTEAFF	TGTGCCAGCAGCTTTACAGGGGGCGTCACTGAAGCTTTCTTT
TRBV5-1	TRBJ2-6	.	TRBD1	CASSLGQGAGANVLTF	TGCGCCAGCAGCTTGGGACAGGGAGCCGGGGCCAACGTCCTGACTTTC
TRBV4-2	TRBJ1-1	few	TRBD1	CASSQIRQGSEAFF	TGTGCCAGCAGCCAAATACGACAGGGGTCTGAAGCTTTCTTT
TRBV5-6	TRBJ1-2	few	.	CASSLEMRNYGYTF	TGTGCCAGCAGCTTGGAAATGAGGAACTATGGCTACACCTTC
TRBV27	TRBJ2-7	.	.	CASSLSAGGWEQYF	TGTGCCAGCAGTTTGTCGGCAGGGGGGTGGGAGCAGTACTTC
TRBV4-3	TRBJ2-3	.	TRBD2	CASSQEGVAGMQDTQYF	TGCGCCAGCAGCCAAGAGGGGGTAGCGGGGATGCAAGATACGCAGTATTTT
TRBV28	TRBJ2-7	.	TRBD2	CASSLGLAGASNEQYF	TGTGCCAGCAGTTTAGGGCTAGCGGGGGCAAGTAACGAGCAGTACTTC
TRBV2	TRBJ2-2	.	TRBD2	CASSETREVTGELFF	TGTGCCAGCAGTGAAACCCGGGAGGTGACCGGGGAGCTGTTTTTT
TRBV11-2	TRBJ2-7	.	TRBD1	CASSFTGQDPYEQYF	TGTGCCAGCAGCTTCACCGGACAGGATCCCTACGAGCAGTACTTC
TRBV5-1	TRBJ2-7	.	TRBD2	CASSLDSGGYYEQYF	TGCGCCAGCAGCTTGGATAGCGGGGGTTACTACGAGCAGTACTTC
TRBV19	TRBJ1-6	few	TRBD1	CASSDAQGAGSPLHF	TGTGCCAGTAGCGACGCACAGGGGGCGGGCTCACCCCTCCACTTT
TRBV7-2	TRBJ2-7	.	TRBD1	CASSLNRGNEQYF	TGTGCCAGCAGCTTAAACAGGGGTAATGAGCAGTACTTC
TRBV9	TRBJ1-1	few	.	CASSVGGMNTEAFF	TGTGCCAGCAGCGTAGGGGGCATGAACACTGAAGCTTTCTTT
TRBV27	TRBJ2-1	.	.	CASTFTTGTTVGEQFF	TGTGCCAGCACCTTTACCACCGGGACAACGGTTGGTGAGCAGTTCTTC
TRBV13	TRBJ2-7	.	.	CASTLLGSYEQYF	TGTGCCAGCACCCTACTAGGGAGCTACGAGCAGTACTTC
TRBV5-6	TRBJ1-4	.	TRBD1	CASSLQGAQHEKLFF	TGTGCCAGCAGCCTACAGGGGGCGCAACATGAAAAACTGTTTTTT
TRBV11-3	TRBJ2-7	once	.	CASSSRVRGPLAYEQYF	TGTGCCAGCAGCTCGAGGGTCCGAGGGCCCCTAGCCTACGAGCAGTACTTC
TRBV4-3	TRBJ2-7	.	TRBD2	CASSQNVGGYYEQYF	TGCGCCAGCAGCCAAAACGTCGGGGGGTACTACGAGCAGTACTTC
TRBV5-4	TRBJ1-2	.	TRBD1	CASSSRGDYGYTF	TGTGCCAGCAGCTCCAGGGGGGACTATGGCTACACCTTC
TRBV5-1	TRBJ1-4	few	.	CASSFQGPPNEKLFF	TGCGCCAGCAGCTTTCAGGGTCCTCCTAATGAAAAACTGTTTTTT
TRBV29-1	TRBJ1-1	.	.	CSAGQTVAFF	TGCAGCGCTGGACAGACAGTCGCTTTCTTT
TRBV9	TRBJ2-5	.	TRBD2	CASSPLTGGRETQYF	TGTGCCAGCAGCCCCCTGACGGGGGGGAGAGAGACCCAGTACTTC
TRBV5-1	TRBJ2-7	.	TRBD1	CASSSGQPPYEQYF	TGCGCCAGCAGCTCGGGACAGCCACCCTACGAGCAGTACTTC
TRBV5-4	TRBJ2-6	.	.	CASSLGQADSGANVLTF	TGTGCCAGCAGCTTGGGACAGGCCGACTCTGGGGCCAACGTCCTGACTTTC
TRBV6-6	TRBJ2-7	.	TRBD1	CASSYLAQGNEQYF	TGTGCCAGCAGTTACTTGGCACAGGGGAACGAGCAGTACTTC
TRBV6-1	TRBJ1-2	.	.	CASTPTGNYTF	TGTGCCAGCACCCCAACAGGGAACTACACCTTC